This T cell receptor beta chain was identified in a study of CD8 T cells in ankylosing spondylitis. The study's findings and limits: Earlier reports found some motif variants in synovial fluid and blood in reactive arthritis. Reportedly, matched ankylosing spondylitis synovial fluid was significantly enriched for disease-linked clones. A TCR beta motif of roughly eight highly homologous variants appeared characteristic of ankylosing spondylitis blood.

The J segment lost 5 bases and the V segment lost 4 bases, leaving 9 bases of the junction unmatched. Germline CDR1 KGHDR, CDR2 SFDVKD. The CDR3 is 16 amino acids. Molecular-barcoded quantitative 5'-RACE produced these TCR beta libraries. TCRdb reprocessed the 5' RACE reads via MiXCR and lists one record per CDR3 protein. The data hold about 160,000 distinct CDR3 sequences, with about 42% observed a single time. A note on this clonotype: Its antigen is unidentified.

This TCR was recovered from a male donor with ankylosing spondylitis. The sample was synovial fluid, either unsorted or a sorted T cell fraction (not recorded which). The V and J genes are TRBV24-1 and TRBJ2-2, with 7 bases fitting TRBD1. In DNA form, the CDR3 reads TGTGCCACCAGTGAATGGACAGGTCGAGGAACCGGGGAGCTGTTTTTT. It translates to CATSEWTGRGTGELFF.